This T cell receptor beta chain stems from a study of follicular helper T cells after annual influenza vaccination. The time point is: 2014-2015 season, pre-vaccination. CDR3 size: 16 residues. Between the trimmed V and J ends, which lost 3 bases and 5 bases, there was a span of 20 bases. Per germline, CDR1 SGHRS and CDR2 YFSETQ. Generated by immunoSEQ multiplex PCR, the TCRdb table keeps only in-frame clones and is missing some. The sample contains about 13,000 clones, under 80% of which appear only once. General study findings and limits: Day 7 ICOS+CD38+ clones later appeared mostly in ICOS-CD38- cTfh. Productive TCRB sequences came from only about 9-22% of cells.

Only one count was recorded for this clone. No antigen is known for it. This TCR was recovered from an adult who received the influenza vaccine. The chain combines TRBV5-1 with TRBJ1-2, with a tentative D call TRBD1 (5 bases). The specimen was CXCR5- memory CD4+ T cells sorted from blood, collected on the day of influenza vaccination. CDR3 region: CASSSSGTRGLYGYTF. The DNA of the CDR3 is TGCGCCAGCAGCTCGTCCGGGACGCGAGGGCTGTATGGCTACACCTTC. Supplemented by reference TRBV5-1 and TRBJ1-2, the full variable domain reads KAGVTQTPRYLIKTRGQQVTLSCSPISGHRSVSWYQQTPGQGLQFLFEYFSETQRNKGNFPGRFSGRQFSNSRSEMNVSTLELGDSALYLCASSSSGTRGLYGYTFGSGTRLTVV.